These T cell receptor beta chains were read from a single sample in a study of T cells after yellow fever vaccination. Each CDR3 protein is one row after TCRdb ran MiXCR on the 5' RACE reads. This sample has approximately 27,000 distinct CDR3 sequences, with 4.5% to 6% found just once. This sample comprised PBMCs, either bulk or a sorted T-cell subset (CD4+, CD8+, memory, or dextramer-sorted; not recorded which), obtained 15 days after the yellow fever booster vaccination. All receptors derive from a man aged 25 to 40 who received the YFV17D yellow fever vaccine. Each CDR3 is given with its conserved first and last residue. Fields, in order: V gene, clone size, J gene, D gene, CDR3 DNA, CDR3 protein. D genes are given only for firm matches. A row's size may be missing; if present it is once, few, many or a size class.

v_call: TRBV6-5; clone_size: many; j_call: TRBJ2-1; d_call: -; cdr3_nt: TGTGCCAGCAGTTCTAGAGGAGCCACTCCCTACAATGAGCAGTTCTTC; cdr3_aa: CASSSRGATPYNEQFF
v_call: TRBV19; clone_size: many; j_call: TRBJ1-6; d_call: -; cdr3_nt: TGTGCCAGTAGTATAGACGACGCCGGGAATTCACCCCTCCACTTT; cdr3_aa: CASSIDDAGNSPLHF
v_call: TRBV30; clone_size: few; j_call: TRBJ2-3; d_call: -; cdr3_nt: TGTGCCTGGAGTGTTTCTGTGCTTACGCAGTATTTT; cdr3_aa: CAWSVSVLTQYF
v_call: TRBV7-3; clone_size: many; j_call: TRBJ2-1; d_call: TRBD2; cdr3_nt: TGTGCCAGCAGCCCGAAGGAGCGGGGGTCCTACAATGAGCAGTTCTTC; cdr3_aa: CASSPKERGSYNEQFF
v_call: TRBV10-2; clone_size: many; j_call: TRBJ2-3; d_call: -; cdr3_nt: TGCGCCAGCAGTGAGCGCTACCGGGATACGCAGTATTTT; cdr3_aa: CASSERYRDTQYF
v_call: TRBV2; clone_size: many; j_call: TRBJ2-7; d_call: -; cdr3_nt: TGTGCCAGCAGGAGGGTGGGCGGTACCTACGAGCAGTACTTC; cdr3_aa: CASRRVGGTYEQYF
v_call: TRBV5-1; clone_size: many; j_call: TRBJ2-7; d_call: TRBD2; cdr3_nt: TGCGCCAGCAGCTTGGAGTCTCCGGGACTAGGTTCCTCCGAGCAGTACTTC; cdr3_aa: CASSLESPGLGSSEQYF
v_call: TRBV20-1; clone_size: -; j_call: TRBJ2-3; d_call: TRBD2; cdr3_nt: TGCAGTGCTAGGCCACCGGGACTAGAGATCACAGATACGCAGTATTTT; cdr3_aa: CSARPPGLEITDTQYF
v_call: TRBV30; clone_size: many; j_call: TRBJ1-1; d_call: -; cdr3_nt: TGTGCCTGGAGGGGGGCAGCTCTTGGAGCTTTCTTT; cdr3_aa: CAWRGAALGAFF
v_call: TRBV7-9; clone_size: many; j_call: TRBJ2-2; d_call: TRBD2; cdr3_nt: TGTGCCAGCAGCCTGGGACTAGTGAACACCGGGGAGCTGTTTTTT; cdr3_aa: CASSLGLVNTGELFF
v_call: TRBV6-2/TRBV6-3; clone_size: many; j_call: TRBJ2-2; d_call: -; cdr3_nt: TGTGCCAGCAGTTACTCTGGGGGATCGGACACCGGGGAGCTGTTTTTT; cdr3_aa: CASSYSGGSDTGELFF
v_call: TRBV20-1; clone_size: many; j_call: TRBJ2-3; d_call: -; cdr3_nt: TGCAGTGCTAGAGACTCGGTTAAGGGTTCGGATACGCAGTATTTT; cdr3_aa: CSARDSVKGSDTQYF
v_call: TRBV5-1; clone_size: many; j_call: TRBJ2-5; d_call: TRBD2; cdr3_nt: TGCGCCAGCAAACTAGCGCCGAAGGAGACCCAGTACTTC; cdr3_aa: CASKLAPKETQYF
v_call: TRBV7-2; clone_size: many; j_call: TRBJ2-7; d_call: TRBD2; cdr3_nt: TGTGCCAGCAGCCCAATCACTAGCGGGAGAGGAGAGCAGTACTTC; cdr3_aa: CASSPITSGRGEQYF
v_call: TRBV20-1; clone_size: many; j_call: TRBJ1-1; d_call: TRBD1; cdr3_nt: TGCAGTGCTAGAGAGGAGGACAGGTACACTGAAGCTTTCTTT; cdr3_aa: CSAREEDRYTEAFF
v_call: TRBV5-1; clone_size: many; j_call: TRBJ2-3; d_call: -; cdr3_nt: TGCGCCAGCAGCTTGGATCTTCGAGATACGCAGTATTTT; cdr3_aa: CASSLDLRDTQYF
v_call: TRBV7-2; clone_size: many; j_call: TRBJ2-2; d_call: TRBD2; cdr3_nt: TGTGCCAGCAGCTTATGGCGGGAGGGGGGGGAGCTGTTTTTT; cdr3_aa: CASSLWREGGELFF
v_call: TRBV7-2; clone_size: many; j_call: TRBJ2-1; d_call: -; cdr3_nt: TGTGCCAGCAGCTATGGGGGGGCAAACTACAATGAGCAGTTCTTC; cdr3_aa: CASSYGGANYNEQFF
v_call: TRBV15; clone_size: many; j_call: TRBJ2-3; d_call: TRBD2; cdr3_nt: TGTGCCACCAACGCCGGGCTAGCGGGAGGAGAGGCAGATACGCAGTATTTT; cdr3_aa: CATNAGLAGGEADTQYF
v_call: TRBV7-9; clone_size: many; j_call: TRBJ2-7; d_call: TRBD2; cdr3_nt: TGTGCCAGCAGCCTCAGCGGGACCTTTTCCTACGAGCAGTACTTC; cdr3_aa: CASSLSGTFSYEQYF
v_call: TRBV6-5; clone_size: many; j_call: TRBJ2-7; d_call: -; cdr3_nt: TGTGCCAGCAGAACGGGGGCAACAGCCTACGAGCAGTACTTC; cdr3_aa: CASRTGATAYEQYF
v_call: TRBV10-3; clone_size: many; j_call: TRBJ2-1; d_call: -; cdr3_nt: TGTGCCATCAGTGCGGGGTACAATGAGCAGTTCTTC; cdr3_aa: CAISAGYNEQFF
v_call: TRBV7-6; clone_size: many; j_call: TRBJ2-6; d_call: -; cdr3_nt: TGTGCCAGCAGCTTAATCCATCCGGTCTCTGGGGCCAACGTCCTGACTTTC; cdr3_aa: CASSLIHPVSGANVLTF
v_call: TRBV7-2; clone_size: many; j_call: TRBJ2-7; d_call: -; cdr3_nt: TGTGCCAGCAGCCCAACGACTAGATCCGAGCAGTACTTC; cdr3_aa: CASSPTTRSEQYF
v_call: TRBV20-1; clone_size: many; j_call: TRBJ2-7; d_call: -; cdr3_nt: TGCAGTGCTAGACGGGGCACGTCCTACGAGCAGTACTTC; cdr3_aa: CSARRGTSYEQYF
v_call: TRBV12-3/TRBV12-4; clone_size: many; j_call: TRBJ1-5; d_call: TRBD1; cdr3_nt: TGTGCCAGCACCAGGACAGGGTTGAGGCAGCCCCAGCATTTT; cdr3_aa: CASTRTGLRQPQHF
v_call: TRBV6-5; clone_size: many; j_call: TRBJ2-7; d_call: TRBD2; cdr3_nt: TGTGCCAGCAGTTATCTGGCGGGAGAGCCCCACGAGCAGTACTTC; cdr3_aa: CASSYLAGEPHEQYF
v_call: TRBV5-1; clone_size: many; j_call: TRBJ1-6; d_call: -; cdr3_nt: TGCGCCAGTACGGACTGGTATAATTCACCCCTCCACTTT; cdr3_aa: CASTDWYNSPLHF
v_call: TRBV25-1; clone_size: many; j_call: TRBJ2-2; d_call: -; cdr3_nt: TGTGCCAGCAGTGAATCAGGCACGTACACCGGGGAGCTGTTTTTT; cdr3_aa: CASSESGTYTGELFF
v_call: TRBV18; clone_size: many; j_call: TRBJ1-1; d_call: -; cdr3_nt: TGTGCCAGCTCACCCCTAAATAAAATGAACACTGAAGCTTTCTTT; cdr3_aa: CASSPLNKMNTEAFF
v_call: TRBV12-3/TRBV12-4; clone_size: many; j_call: TRBJ1-5; d_call: -; cdr3_nt: TGTGCCAGCACCTTAACAAATCAGCCCCAGCATTTT; cdr3_aa: CASTLTNQPQHF
v_call: TRBV20-1; clone_size: many; j_call: TRBJ2-3; d_call: -; cdr3_nt: TGCAGTCCTTCCTCTTTAGGGCGGGCAGATACGCAGTATTTT; cdr3_aa: CSPSSLGRADTQYF
v_call: TRBV6-5; clone_size: many; j_call: TRBJ2-7; d_call: -; cdr3_nt: TGTGCCAGCAGTTACCAACGTTCCGGGAGCTACGAGCAGTACTTC; cdr3_aa: CASSYQRSGSYEQYF